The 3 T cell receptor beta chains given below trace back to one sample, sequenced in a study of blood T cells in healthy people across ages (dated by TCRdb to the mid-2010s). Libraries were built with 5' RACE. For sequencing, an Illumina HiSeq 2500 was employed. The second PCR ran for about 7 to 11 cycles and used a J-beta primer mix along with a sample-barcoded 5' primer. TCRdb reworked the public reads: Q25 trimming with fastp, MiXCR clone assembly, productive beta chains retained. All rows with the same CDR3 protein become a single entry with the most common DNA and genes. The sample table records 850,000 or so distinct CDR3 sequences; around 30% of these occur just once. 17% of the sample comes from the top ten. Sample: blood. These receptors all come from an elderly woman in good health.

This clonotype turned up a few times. The CDR3 loop reads CASRTTGNGYTF. In nucleotides, the CDR3 is TGTGCCAGCAGAACGACAGGGAACGGCTACACCTTC. This chain joins TRBV27 and TRBJ1-2, with 7 bases identical to TRBD1. This CDR3 is 12 amino acids long. The V and J ends lost 6 bases and 8 bases, in that order; junction bases with no gene match: 6. Germline V lookup: CDR1 MNHEY, CDR2 SMNVEV (reference sequence).

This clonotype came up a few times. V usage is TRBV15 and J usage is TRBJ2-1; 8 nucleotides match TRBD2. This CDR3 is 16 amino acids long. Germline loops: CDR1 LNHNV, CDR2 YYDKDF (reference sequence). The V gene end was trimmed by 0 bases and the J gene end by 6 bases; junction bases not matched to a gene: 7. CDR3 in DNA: TGTGCCACCAGCAGAGATCGGGGGGGCGTTGTCAATGAGCAGTTCTTC. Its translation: CATSRDRGGVVNEQFF.

In DNA form, the CDR3 reads TGCAGTGCTAGGGCGACCAGCAGAGATTCCTACGAGCAGTACTTC. This sequence encodes CSARATSRDSYEQYF. V and J are TRBV20-1 and TRBJ2-7; D ambiguous. Germline V CDR1 and CDR2: DFQATT, SNEGSKA (reference sequence). V was shortened by 3 bases and J by 1 base, with 16 bases between the two germline ends. This CDR3 contains 15 residues.